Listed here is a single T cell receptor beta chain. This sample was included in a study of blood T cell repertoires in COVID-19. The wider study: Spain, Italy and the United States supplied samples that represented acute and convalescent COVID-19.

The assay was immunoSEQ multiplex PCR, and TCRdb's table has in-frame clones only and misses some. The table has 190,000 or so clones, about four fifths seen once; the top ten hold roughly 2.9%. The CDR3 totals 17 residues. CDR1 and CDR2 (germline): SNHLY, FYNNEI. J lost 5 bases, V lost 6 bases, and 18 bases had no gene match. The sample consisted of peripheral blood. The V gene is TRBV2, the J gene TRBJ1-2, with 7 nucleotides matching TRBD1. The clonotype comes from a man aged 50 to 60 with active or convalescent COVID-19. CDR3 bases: TGTGCCAGCAGCCTCGTCCGGGACAGCCGTCACGGGTATGGCTACACCTTC. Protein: CASSLVRDSRHGYGYTF.